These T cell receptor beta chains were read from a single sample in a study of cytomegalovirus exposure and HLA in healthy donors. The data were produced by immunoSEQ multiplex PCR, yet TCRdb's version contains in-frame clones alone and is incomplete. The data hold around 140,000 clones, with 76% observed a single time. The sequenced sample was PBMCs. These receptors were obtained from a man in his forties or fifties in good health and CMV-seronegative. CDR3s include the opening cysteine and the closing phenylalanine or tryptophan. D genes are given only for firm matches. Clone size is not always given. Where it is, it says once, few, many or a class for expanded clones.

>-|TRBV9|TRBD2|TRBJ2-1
CASSERGVYNEQFF
TGTGCCAGCAGCGAGCGGGGGGTCTACAATGAGCAGTTCTTC
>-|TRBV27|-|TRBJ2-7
CASSLSTGSYEQYF
TGTGCCAGCAGTTTATCGACGGGGAGCTACGAGCAGTACTTC
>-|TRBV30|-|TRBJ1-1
CALQGLNTEAFF
TGTGCCTTACAGGGCCTGAACACTGAAGCTTTCTTT
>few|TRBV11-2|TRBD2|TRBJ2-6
CASSPSGSSGANVLTF
TGTGCCAGCAGCCCTAGCGGGAGCTCTGGGGCCAACGTCCTGACTTTC
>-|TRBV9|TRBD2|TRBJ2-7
CASSVGRGGSSSYEQYF
TGTGCCAGCAGCGTAGGACGCGGGGGATCCAGCTCCTACGAGCAGTACTTC
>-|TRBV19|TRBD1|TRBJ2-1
CASSIWTGGPGEQFF
TGTGCCAGTAGTATTTGGACAGGGGGCCCTGGTGAGCAGTTCTTC
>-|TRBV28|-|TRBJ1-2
CATDPGRLRYGYTF
TGTGCCACCGACCCCGGCAGGCTTCGGTATGGCTACACCTTC
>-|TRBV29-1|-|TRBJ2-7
CSVRQESYEQYF
TGCAGCGTCCGACAGGAATCCTACGAGCAGTACTTC
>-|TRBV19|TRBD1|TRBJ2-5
CASSIEAQGQYQETQYF
TGTGCCAGTAGTATAGAGGCGCAGGGACAGTACCAAGAGACCCAGTACTTC
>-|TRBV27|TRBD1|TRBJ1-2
CASRGTGWEGYTF
TGTGCCAGCAGGGGGACAGGGTGGGAAGGCTACACCTTC
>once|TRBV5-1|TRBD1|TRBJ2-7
CASSLGTGAYEQYF
TGCGCCAGCAGCTTGGGGACAGGAGCCTACGAGCAGTACTTC
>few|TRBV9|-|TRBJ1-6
CASSEGGGTGESPLHF
TGTGCCAGCAGCGAGGGGGGGGGTACGGGGGAATCACCCCTCCACTTT
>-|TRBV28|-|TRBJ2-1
CASSQTGGDGEQFF
TGTGCCAGCAGTCAAACTGGAGGGGACGGTGAGCAGTTCTTC
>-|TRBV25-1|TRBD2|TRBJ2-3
CAIRTSGTDTQYF
TGTGCCATAAGGACTAGCGGTACAGATACGCAGTATTTT
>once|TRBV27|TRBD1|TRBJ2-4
CASSGPGQGARNIQYF
TGTGCCAGCAGTGGACCGGGACAGGGGGCTCGGAACATTCAGTACTTC
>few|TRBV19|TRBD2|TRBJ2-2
CASSIDLELAGGYTGELFF
TGTGCCAGTAGTATAGATCTGGAACTAGCGGGGGGGTACACCGGGGAGCTGTTTTTT
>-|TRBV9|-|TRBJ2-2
CASSLRTDNTGELFF
TGTGCCAGCAGCTTAAGGACAGACAACACCGGGGAGCTGTTTTTT
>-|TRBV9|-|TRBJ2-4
CASSVGELEDIQYF
TGTGCCAGCAGCGTAGGAGAACTTGAGGACATTCAGTACTTC
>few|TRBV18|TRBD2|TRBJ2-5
CASSPGTSQETQYF
TGTGCCAGCTCACCGGGGACTAGCCAAGAGACCCAGTACTTC
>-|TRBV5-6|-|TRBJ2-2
CASSSVGGANTGELFF
TGTGCCAGCAGCTCCGTGGGGGGAGCGAACACCGGGGAGCTGTTTTTT
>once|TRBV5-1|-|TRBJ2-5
CASSLGSTGAGETQYF
TGCGCCAGCAGCTTAGGTTCAACGGGAGCGGGAGAGACCCAGTACTTC
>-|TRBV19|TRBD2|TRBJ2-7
CASSHGEGYEQYF
TGTGCCAGTAGTCATGGGGAGGGCTACGAGCAGTACTTC
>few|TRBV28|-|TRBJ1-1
CASMNRVTEAFF
TGTGCCAGCATGAACAGGGTAACTGAAGCTTTCTTT
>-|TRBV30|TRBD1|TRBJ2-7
CAWSVMGDRYEQYF
TGTGCCTGGAGTGTTATGGGGGACAGGTACGAGCAGTACTTC
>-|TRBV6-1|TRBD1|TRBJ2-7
CASSALTGSFYEQYF
TGTGCCAGCAGTGCCCTGACAGGGAGCTTCTACGAGCAGTACTTC
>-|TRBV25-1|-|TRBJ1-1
CASRKRGMNTEAFF
TGTGCCAGCAGAAAACGGGGTATGAACACTGAAGCTTTCTTT
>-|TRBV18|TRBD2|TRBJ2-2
CASSPQGSGIITGELFF
TGTGCCAGCTCACCCCAGGGTAGCGGGATTATCACCGGGGAGCTGTTTTTT
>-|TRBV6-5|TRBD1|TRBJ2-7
CASGRAGGKSYEQYF
TGTGCCTCCGGCCGGGCAGGGGGCAAGTCCTACGAGCAGTACTTC
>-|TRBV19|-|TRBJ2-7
CASSMRGFYEQYF
TGTGCCAGTAGTATGAGGGGGTTCTACGAGCAGTACTTC
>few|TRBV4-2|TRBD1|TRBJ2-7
CASSQDLVTGSIYEQYF
TGTGCCAGCAGCCAAGATCTCGTGACAGGGAGTATCTACGAGCAGTACTTC
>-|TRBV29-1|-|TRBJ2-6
CSVGGGQEGHGANGLTF
TGCAGCGTTGGGGGGGGGCAGGAAGGGCACGGGGCCAACGGCCTGACTTTC
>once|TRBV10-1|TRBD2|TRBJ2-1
CASSEGASGRALNEQFF
TGCGCCAGCAGTGAGGGGGCTAGCGGGAGGGCCTTGAATGAGCAGTTCTTC
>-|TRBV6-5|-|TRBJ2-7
CASSYSMSLGTNEQYF
TGTGCCAGCAGTTACTCGATGTCGTTGGGCACAAACGAGCAGTACTTC
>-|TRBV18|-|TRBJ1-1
CASSPTAGGGMFEAFF
TGTGCCAGCTCACCGACTGCGGGGGGAGGAATGTTTGAAGCTTTCTTT
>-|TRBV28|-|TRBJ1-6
CASNWGQGNSPLHF
TGTGCCAGCAACTGGGGGCAGGGTAATTCACCCCTCCACTTT
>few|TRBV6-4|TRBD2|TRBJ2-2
CASSSSSGGSNTGELFF
TGTGCCAGCTCCTCGTCTAGCGGGGGCTCGAACACCGGGGAGCTGTTTTTT
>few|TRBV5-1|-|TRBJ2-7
CASSLRDYEQYF
TGCGCCAGCAGCCTCCGGGACTACGAGCAGTACTTC
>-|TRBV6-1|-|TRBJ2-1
CASSDTGSYNEQFF
TGTGCCAGCAGTGACACGGGTTCCTACAATGAGCAGTTCTTC
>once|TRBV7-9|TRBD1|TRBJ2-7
CASSFSVLGQTTYEQYF
TGTGCCAGCAGCTTTAGTGTATTGGGACAGACAACCTACGAGCAGTACTTC
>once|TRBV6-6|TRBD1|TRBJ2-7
CASRRTGVFSYEQYF
TGTGCCAGCAGAAGGACAGGGGTCTTTTCCTACGAGCAGTACTTC
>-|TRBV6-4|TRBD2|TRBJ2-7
CASSEVAGAGEQYF
TGTGCCAGCAGTGAAGTAGCGGGAGCGGGGGAGCAGTACTTC
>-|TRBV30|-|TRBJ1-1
CAWSVGANTEAFF
TGTGCCTGGAGTGTAGGGGCGAACACTGAAGCTTTCTTT
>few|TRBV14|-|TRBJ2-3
CASSQGFGGGAFF
-
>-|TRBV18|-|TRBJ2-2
CASSPQGTGELFF
TGTGCCAGCTCACCTCAGGGCACCGGGGAGCTGTTTTTT
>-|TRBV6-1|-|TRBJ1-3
CAAAVTSSGNTIYF
TGTGCAGCGGCGGTTACGAGCTCTGGAAACACCATATATTTT
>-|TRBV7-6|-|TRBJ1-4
CASSLVQGGEKLFF
TGTGCCAGCAGCTTAGTCCAGGGTGGAGAAAAACTGTTTTTT
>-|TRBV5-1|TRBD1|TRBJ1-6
CASSSGQGSNSPLHF
TGCGCCAGCAGCTCAGGACAGGGCAGTAATTCACCCCTCCACTTT
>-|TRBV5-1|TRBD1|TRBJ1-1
CASSLEGQTNTEAFF
TGCGCCAGCAGCTTGGAGGGACAGACGAACACTGAAGCTTTCTTT
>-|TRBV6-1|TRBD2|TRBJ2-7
CASSQGLAGAYEQYF
TGTGCCAGCAGCCAGGGACTAGCGGGAGCTTACGAGCAGTACTTC